These 24 T cell receptor beta chains were all obtained from the same sample, sequenced in a study of T cells in women clearing cervical HPV infection. The table came from immunoSEQ multiplex PCR; TCRdb's copy has only in-frame clones and leaves some out. This sample's table reports tens of thousands of clones. The sequenced sample was blood buffy coat. The receptors were gathered from a woman between 18 and 75 years old with a cervical HPV16 infection that either progressed to CIN3+ or cleared (not recorded which).

Concerning this clone itself: Read coverage stops 3 residues before the CDR3 terminus; the germline J gene supplies the remainder. The chain couples TRBV19 to TRBJ1-1; a weak D match, TRBD1 (5 bases). The CDR3 extends over 14 amino acids. Germline loops: CDR1 LNHDA, CDR2 SQIVND (reference sequence). Between the trimmed V and J ends, which lost 4 bases and 3 bases, there was a span of 12 bases. CDR3 in amino acids: CASSTQGYYTEAFF. The CDR3 DNA, read in part, is TGTGCCAGTAGTACGCAGGGCTATTACACTGAA.

Comment on this clone: The read ends 3 residues early relative to the CDR3; the germline J gene fills the gap. The V gene is TRBV5-6, the J gene TRBJ1-1; D is perhaps TRBD1 (6 bases). CDR1 and CDR2 (germline): SGHDT, YYEEEE. This CDR3 is built from 14 residues. Between the trimmed V and J ends, which lost 4 bases and 3 bases, there was a span of 13 bases. CDR3 bases read: TGTGCCAGCAGCACTAACAGGGATTACACTGAA. It codes for CASSTNRDYTE. The whole CDR3 reads CASSTNRDYTEAFF. Based on the CDR3 plus reference TRBV5-6 and TRBJ1-1, the full variable domain is DAGVTQSPTHLIKTRGQQVTLRCSPKSGHDTVSWYQQALGQGPQFIFQYYEEEERQRGNFPDRFSGHQFPNYSSELNVNALLLGDSALYLCASSTNRDYTEAFFGQGTRLTVV.

A word on this clone: The read halts 3 residues ahead of the CDR3 end, with the missing end drawn from the germline J gene. The J gene is TRBJ2-1, the V gene TRBV18; 8 bases align to TRBD2. V gave up 6 bases and J gave up 3 bases; unmatched junction bases: 10. CDR1 is KGHSH and CDR2 is LQKENI in the germline V gene. This CDR3 has 16 amino acids. The part of the CDR3 DNA that was read is TGTGCCAGCTCTCCGAACGGACTAGCAGGCTACAATGAG. Translating it yields CASSPNGLAGYNE. The full CDR3 protein reads CASSPNGLAGYNEQFF.

As concerns this clone: The sequenced fragment ends 3 residues before the CDR3 boundary, so the rest is inferred from the germline J gene. V usage is TRBV7-2 and J usage is TRBJ2-7, with a possible D match to TRBD1 (6 bases). The CDR3 totals 15 residues. The V gene's germline CDR1 is SGHTA and CDR2 FQGNSA. Trimming took 7 bases from V and 2 from J, leaving 18 bases between them. The sequenced part of the CDR3 DNA is TGTGCCAGCACCCCCACGAGACAGGCAACCTACGAG. Amino acids: CASTPTRQATYE. The entire CDR3 sequence reads CASTPTRQATYEQYF.

Concerning this clone itself: From the germline J gene comes the end of the CDR3, since the read stops 3 residues before it. V is TRBV29-1 and J is TRBJ1-1; D perhaps matches TRBD1 (6 bases). The germline V gene has CDR1 SQVTM and CDR2 ANQGSEA. This CDR3 contains 12 residues. The V end was cut by 5 bases, the J end by 7 bases, with 14 bases between. CDR3 amino acids: CSVLQGDIEAFF. The sequenced part of the CDR3 DNA is TGCAGCGTTTTACAGGGTGACATTGAA. Using reference TRBV29-1 and TRBJ1-1 for the parts outside the CDR3, the full variable domain is SAVISQKPSRDICQRGTSLTIQCQVDSQVTMMFWYRQQPGQSLTLIATANQGSEATYESGFVIDKFPISRPNLTFSTLTVSNMSPEDSSIYLCSVLQGDIEAFFGQGTRLTVV.

On this clone itself: The read ends 3 residues shy of where the CDR3 ends; the end is completed using the germline J gene. The chain combines TRBV2 with TRBJ2-3; D is ambiguous. Germline V gene lookup returns CDR1 SNHLY and CDR2 FYNNEI. This CDR3 comprises 14 residues. The CDR3 here is CASGFYSENQPQYF. The CDR3 DNA, read in part, is TGTGCCAGCGGGTTTTACAGTGAGAATCAGCCG.

Comment on this clone: Germline is not matched at one junction end, which may reflect a read error. The read terminates 3 residues ahead of where the CDR3 ends, so the germline J gene completes it. The chain is built from TRBV4-2 and TRBJ2-1; the D gene is possibly TRBD1 (7 bases). CDR1 and CDR2 (germline): LGHNA, YNFKEQ. The CDR3 covers 14 residues. This chain's CDR3 is CASSQGGTYNEQFF. The covered CDR3 bases are TGCGCCAGCAGCCAGGGGGGTACTTACAATGAG.

A remark on this clone: The CDR3 is cut off 3 residues early in the read; its end comes from the germline J gene. The chain carries TRBV6-2 or TRBV6-3 and TRBJ1-2; 7 positions match TRBD1. The CDR3 spans 16 residues. From germline, CDR1 is MNHEY and CDR2 SVGEGT. After removal of 6 bases from V and 2 bases from J, the junction contained 12 bases not matched to a gene. The CDR3 bases that were read are TGTGCCAGCAGAACCCCCGCAGGGGGTCCCAACTATGGC. Translated, it gives CASRTPAGGPNYG. The entire CDR3 protein reads CASRTPAGGPNYGYTF.

Concerning this clone: Mismatch with germline at one junction end may stem from a read error. With the read ending 3 residues before the CDR3 end, the germline J gene is used to fill in that end. Other DNA sequences in the sample encode the same CDR3. The V gene is TRBV12-5, the J gene TRBJ1-2; TRBD1 might be the D (5 bases). Per germline, CDR1 LGHNT and CDR2 FRNRAP. The CDR3 totals 14 residues. The CDR3 loop reads CASGTGDVGYGYTF. The covered CDR3 bases are TGTGCTAGTGGAACAGGAGATGTTGGGTATGGA.

Of note for this clone: The missing CDR3 end, 3 residues past where the read stops, is filled in from the germline J gene. The V gene is TRBV5-1, the J gene TRBJ2-1; TRBD2 agrees at 12 bases. Germline trimming cut 0 bases from V and 6 bases from J; bases unmatched to any gene: 4. Per the germline V gene, CDR1 is SGHRS and CDR2 is YFSETQ. This CDR3 spans 16 amino acids. CDR3 DNA, as far as it was read: TGCGCCAGCAGCTTGGGGCTAGCGGGAGGGCTCAATGAG. It encodes CASSLGLAGGLNE. The CDR3 in its entirety is CASSLGLAGGLNEQFF.

Of note for this clone: The read terminates 3 residues ahead of where the CDR3 ends, so the germline J gene completes it. The chain recombines TRBV2 with TRBJ1-1; no clear D gene. Germline CDR1 reads SNHLY; CDR2 reads FYNNEI. V was clipped by 1 base and J by 0 bases, with 6 bases between them. The CDR3 sequence is 14 residues long. The CDR3 here is CASSEEVVNTEAFF. The CDR3 DNA, read in part, is TGTGCCAGCAGTGAAGAGGTGGTGAACACTGAA. Complete variable domain (other parts from reference TRBV2 and TRBJ1-1): EPEVTQTPSHQVTQMGQEVILRCVPISNHLYFYWYRQILGQKVEFLVSFYNNEISEKSEIFDDQFSVERPDGSNFTLKIRSTKLEDSAMYFCASSEEVVNTEAFFGQGTRLTVV.

As regards this clone: The sequence runs out 3 residues before the end of the CDR3; the remainder is reconstructed from the germline J gene. The rearrangement links TRBV2 to TRBJ1-5; D ambiguous. This CDR3 contains 14 residues. CDR1 and CDR2 from the germline V gene are SNHLY and FYNNEI. The ends were cut back, 7 bases at V and 8 bases at J, with 18 bases in the middle. CDR3: CASTFGAAGEPQHF. The covered CDR3 bases are TGTGCCAGCACATTTGGAGCCGCCGGGGAGCCC.

For this clone: The read finishes 3 residues shy of the CDR3 end, and the germline J gene is used to complete it. This chain uses TRBV2 with TRBJ2-3; a weak D match, TRBD2 (6 bases). The V end lost 3 bases, the J end lost 4 bases, and 11 bases lay between the germline ends. Germline assignment: CDR1 SNHLY and CDR2 FYNNEI. The CDR3 consists of 14 residues. This chain's CDR3 is CASSERGASDTQYF. The sequenced part of the CDR3 DNA is TGTGCCAGCAGTGAGCGGGGAGCATCAGATACG. The full variable domain, rest sourced from reference TRBV2 and TRBJ2-3, is EPEVTQTPSHQVTQMGQEVILRCVPISNHLYFYWYRQILGQKVEFLVSFYNNEISEKSEIFDDQFSVERPDGSNFTLKIRSTKLEDSAMYFCASSERGASDTQYFGPGTRLTVL.

In the case of this clone: The observed sequence ends 3 residues before the CDR3 terminus, with the missing tail filled in from the germline J gene. This chain joins TRBV19 and TRBJ2-7; TRBD2 aligns across 7 bases. The CDR3 is made up of 15 amino acids. J lost 2 bases, V lost 5 bases, and 9 bases had no gene match. Per germline, CDR1 LNHDA and CDR2 SQIVND (reference sequence). The sequenced part of the CDR3 DNA is TGTGCCAGTAGTCCCGGCAGCGGGATAGCCTACGAG. It yields the protein CASSPGSGIAYE. From start to end, the CDR3 is CASSPGSGIAYEQYF.

As concerns this clone: The read terminates 3 residues before the CDR3 end, so the remaining end is supplied by the germline J gene. This chain connects TRBV5-1 to TRBJ2-7; 9 nucleotides agree with TRBD1. This CDR3 spans 16 amino acids. Trimming took 4 bases from V and 4 from J; bases not matched to a gene: 12. Germline V CDR1 and CDR2: SGHRS, YFSETQ. CDR3 amino acids: CASSSPGQGYLYEQYF. CDR3 bases read: TGCGCCAGCAGCAGCCCTGGACAGGGGTACTTATACGAG.

In the case of this clone: The CDR3 end lies 3 residues beyond the end of the read and is filled in from the germline J gene. Within the sample, other DNA sequences also encode this same CDR3. The chain couples TRBV5-1 to TRBJ2-1, with D unclear. Germline values: CDR1 SGHRS, CDR2 YFSETQ. V lost 0 bases and J 8 bases, leaving 6 bases between the germline ends. This CDR3 spans 12 amino acids. The covered CDR3 bases are TGCGCCAGCAGCTTGGTGGGCGATGAG. Translated, it gives CASSLVGDE. The full CDR3 sequence reads CASSLVGDEQFF.

On this clone itself: The CDR3 end lies 3 residues beyond the end of the read and is filled in from the germline J gene. The chain joins TRBV5-1 to TRBJ2-5; D is undetermined. CDR1 and CDR2 (germline): SGHRS, YFSETQ. V dropped 0 bases and J dropped 5 bases, with 5 bases sitting between them. This CDR3 is 12 amino acids long. Here the CDR3 reads CASSLDGETQYF. CDR3 bases read: TGCGCCAGCAGCTTGGACGGGGAGACC.

Concerning this clone itself: Sequencing ends 3 residues short of the CDR3 end; the germline J gene provides the rest. The chain links TRBV7-8 to TRBJ1-5, with 7 bases matching TRBD1. Germline-derived CDR1 and CDR2 are SGHVS and FQNEAQ. Trimming at V came to 5 bases and at J to 7 bases, leaving 11 bases not matched to a gene. This CDR3 has 15 amino acids. Partial CDR3 DNA: TGTGCCAGCAGCACATCAACAGGGGCAAGCCAGCCC. Its translation is CASSTSTGASQP. The CDR3 in its entirety is CASSTSTGASQPQHF.

The part of the CDR3 DNA that was read is TGTGCCAGCAGCTACCGGGACAGCCTAAGAGGC. Translating it yields CASSYRDSLRG. The entire CDR3 protein reads CASSYRDSLRGYTF. The rearrangement links TRBV7-9 to TRBJ1-2, with 7 bases identical to TRBD1. The CDR3 extends 3 residues past the end of the read, so its final part is completed from the germline J gene. The V gene's germline CDR1 is SEHNR and CDR2 FQNEAQ (reference sequence). The CDR3 is made up of 14 amino acids.

On this clone itself: Read sequence stops 3 residues before the CDR3 end, and the germline J gene provides the missing end. This chain uses TRBV30 with TRBJ1-1; 7 nucleotides match TRBD1. The CDR3 runs to 13 residues. Per the germline V gene, CDR1 is GTSNPN and CDR2 is SVGIG (reference sequence). The CDR3 protein is CAWTLRQGLVAFF. CDR3 bases read: TGTGCCTGGACCCTAAGACAGGGTTTAGTA.

Comment on this clone: With the read ending 3 residues before the CDR3 end, the germline J gene is used to fill in that end. The chain couples TRBV10-2 to TRBJ2-1; 10 bases are shared with TRBD1. Germline V gene lookup returns CDR1 WSHSY and CDR2 SAAADI. Trimming removed 0 bases from V and 7 bases from J; junction bases left unmatched: 9. The CDR3 is 17 residues long. CDR3 DNA, as far as it was read: TGCGCCAGCAGTGAGTCAGACAGGGGGCCTGGATTTAATGAG. The encoded protein is CASSESDRGPGFNE. The whole CDR3 reads CASSESDRGPGFNEQFF.

This clone counts as medium-sized by frequency. The read falls 3 residues short of the CDR3 end, and the missing part is taken from the germline J gene. The J gene is TRBJ2-2, the V gene TRBV6-1; weak D call: TRBD1 (5 bases). The CDR3 totals 13 residues. Germline V gene lookup returns CDR1 MNHNS and CDR2 SASEGT. V was pared by 4 bases and J by 6 bases, with 9 bases between. CDR3 residues: CASSARDPGELFF. The CDR3 DNA, read in part, is TGTGCCAGCAGTGCCAGGGATCCCGGGGAG.

CDR3 in amino acids: CSALTSGSQETQYF. Partial CDR3 DNA: TGCAGTGCGTTGACTAGCGGGAGTCAAGAGACC. The rearrangement uses TRBV20-1 and TRBJ2-5; TRBD2 aligns across 12 bases. Read data end 3 residues before the CDR3 end; the end is taken from the germline J gene. J gave up 2 bases and V 6 bases, and 4 bases lay outside the gene matches. Germline CDR1 is DFQATT and CDR2 is SNEGSKA (reference sequence). The CDR3 is made up of 14 amino acids.

As to this clone: The CDR3 end falls 3 residues outside the read, so it is completed with the germline J gene. The genes are TRBV29-1 and TRBJ1-1, with D perhaps TRBD1 (5 bases). The CDR3 covers 16 residues. Germline V gene lookup returns CDR1 SQVTM and CDR2 ANQGSEA. V was pared by 4 bases and J by 0 bases, with 18 bases between. CDR3 residues: CSVGGGISGLNTEAFF. The part of the CDR3 DNA that was read is TGCAGCGTTGGGGGGGGGATATCGGGGCTGAACACTGAA.